This T cell receptor beta chain appears in the sequencing data of a study of T cells in Graves' hyperthyroidism and ophthalmopathy. Of note for this clonotype: Its specificity is not known.

The CDR3 is 14 residues long. V lost 2 bases to trimming and J lost 1 base, with 9 bases between them. Germline V gene sequence: CDR1 SGHTA, CDR2 FQGNSA. Study outcomes and limitations: The authors' 13 V-J model separated ophthalmopathy from stable hyperthyroidism. Among clonotypes expanded in thyroid above 0.001, most were also found in blood.

Amplification of TCR beta CDR3 regions was performed using RNA transcripts as template. The TCR CDR3 was amplified in a first-round RT-PCR using the HTBI primer set. TCRdb ran MiXCR on the multiplex PCR reads and lists one entry per CDR3 protein. The sample lists about 610,000 distinct CDR3 sequences, roughly 14% seen once, with around 4% in the top ten. Material: blood. This chain joins TRBV7-2 and TRBJ2-7; D gene uncertain. The clonotype originates from a woman aged 40 to 50 with Graves' ophthalmopathy. The CDR3 DNA follows: TGTGCCAGCAGCTTACTGCCGGAGTCCTACGAGCAGTACTTC. This codes for CASSLLPESYEQYF.